This T cell receptor beta chain was sequenced in a study of control samples from healthy donors and cancer patients (dated by TCRdb to the early 2020s). Worth noting for this clone: Its antigen is still unknown. Nothing much larger sits one base from this clone, and base qualities are not available.

Receptors were amplified or captured by the immunoSEQ multiplex PCR assay. Drawn from immuneACCESS, this table holds only the in-frame rearrangements with V and J called that TCRdb kept. Clones are partly lost; checked studies trace under half to an unresolved V gene and leave the rest unexplained. Here the sample has about 72,000 clones; roughly 92% occur a single time. The ten largest clones represent about 5% of the sample. The sequencing input was blood. The TCR was taken from a woman in her sixties or seventies in good health.

The DNA reads as follows: TGCGCCAGCAGCACACCCGACAGGGGTGCTGAAGCTTTCTTT. This sequence encodes CASSTPDRGAEAFF. The sequence is built from TRBV5-1 and TRBJ1-1; a stretch of 8 junction bases matches TRBD1. Unmatched junction bases come to 8, with V trimmed by 4 bases and J by 6 bases. According to the germline V gene, CDR1 reads SGHRS and CDR2 reads YFSETQ. Counted from cysteine to phenylalanine, this CDR3 has 14 amino acids. The read is trimmed to its CDR3 DNA, 42 bases read in frame from base 1. Reference TRBV5-1 and TRBJ1-1 proteins supply the regions before and after the CDR3; the full variable domain is: KAGVTQTPRYLIKTRGQQVTLSCSPISGHRSVSWYQQTPGQGLQFLFEYFSETQRNKGNFPGRFSGRQFSNSRSEMNVSTLELGDSALYLCASSTPDRGAEAFFGQGTRLTVV.